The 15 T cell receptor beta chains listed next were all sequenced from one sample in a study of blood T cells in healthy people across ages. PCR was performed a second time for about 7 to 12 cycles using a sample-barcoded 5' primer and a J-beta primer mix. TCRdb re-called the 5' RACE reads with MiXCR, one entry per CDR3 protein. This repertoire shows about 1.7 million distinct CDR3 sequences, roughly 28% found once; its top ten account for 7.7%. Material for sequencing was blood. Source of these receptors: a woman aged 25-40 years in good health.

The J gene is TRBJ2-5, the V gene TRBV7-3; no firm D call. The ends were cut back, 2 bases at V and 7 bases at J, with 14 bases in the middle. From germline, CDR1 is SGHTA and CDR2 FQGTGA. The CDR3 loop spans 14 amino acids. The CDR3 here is CASSLQADSPTQYF. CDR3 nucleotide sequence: TGTGCCAGCAGCTTACAGGCAGATAGCCCGACCCAGTACTTC.

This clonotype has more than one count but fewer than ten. CDR3 in DNA: TGCGCCAGCAGCCAAGATTGGTTACTAGCGGACCTCAATGAGCAGTTCTTC. This translates into CASSQDWLLADLNEQFF. V gene TRBV4-1 combines with J gene TRBJ2-1; 8 bases line up with TRBD2. Trimming took 0 bases from V and 6 from J; bases not matched to a gene: 10. This CDR3 is 17 amino acids long. Looked up from germline, CDR1 is MGHRA and CDR2 is YSYEKL.

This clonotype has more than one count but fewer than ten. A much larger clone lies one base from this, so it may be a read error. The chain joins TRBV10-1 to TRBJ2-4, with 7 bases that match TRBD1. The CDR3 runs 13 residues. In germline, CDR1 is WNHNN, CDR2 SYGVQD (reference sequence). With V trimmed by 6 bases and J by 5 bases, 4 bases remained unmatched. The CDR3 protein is CASRGQSENIQYF. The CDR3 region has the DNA TGCGCCAGCAGGGGACAGTCGGAAAACATTCAGTACTTC.

CDR3 coding DNA: TGTGCCAGCTCACCACTGGAGGGATGGAACATTCAGTACTTC. It encodes CASSPLEGWNIQYF. This sequence joins TRBV18 and TRBJ2-4; D perhaps matches TRBD2 (6 bases). CDR1 is KGHSH, CDR2 LQKENI, per germline. CDR3 length: 14 amino acids. The V end lost 1 base, the J end lost 7 bases, and 11 bases lay between the germline ends.

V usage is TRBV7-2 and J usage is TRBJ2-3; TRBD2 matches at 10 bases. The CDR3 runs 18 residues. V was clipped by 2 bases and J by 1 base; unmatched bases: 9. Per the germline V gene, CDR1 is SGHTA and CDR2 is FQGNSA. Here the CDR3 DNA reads TGTGCCAGCAGCTTAATTTGGGGTGGGACTAGCGGCACAGATACGCAGTATTTT. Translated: CASSLIWGGTSGTDTQYF.

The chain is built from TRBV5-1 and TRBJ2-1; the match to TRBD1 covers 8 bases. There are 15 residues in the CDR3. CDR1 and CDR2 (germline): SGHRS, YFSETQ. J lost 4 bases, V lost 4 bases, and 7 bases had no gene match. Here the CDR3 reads CASSPPGQEYNEQFF. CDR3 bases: TGCGCCAGCAGCCCGCCGGGACAGGAGTACAATGAGCAGTTCTTC.

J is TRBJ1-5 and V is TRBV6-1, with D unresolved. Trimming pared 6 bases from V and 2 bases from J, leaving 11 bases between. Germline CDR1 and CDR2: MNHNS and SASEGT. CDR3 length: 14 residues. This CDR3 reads CASRHHTRNQPQHF. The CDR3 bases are TGTGCCAGCAGGCACCATACCCGCAATCAGCCCCAGCATTTT.

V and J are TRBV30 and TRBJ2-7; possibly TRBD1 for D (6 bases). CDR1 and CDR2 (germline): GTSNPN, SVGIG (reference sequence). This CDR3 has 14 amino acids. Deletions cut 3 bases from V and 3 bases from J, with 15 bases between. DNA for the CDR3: TGTGCCTGGAGCCGGGACACGGGCCGCTACGAGCAGTACTTC. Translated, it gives CAWSRDTGRYEQYF.

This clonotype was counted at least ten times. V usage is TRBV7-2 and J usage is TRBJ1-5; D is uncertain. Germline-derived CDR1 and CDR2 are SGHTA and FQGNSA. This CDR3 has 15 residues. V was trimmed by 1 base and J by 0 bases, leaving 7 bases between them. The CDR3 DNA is TGTGCCAGCAGCTTAGTTCCTAATAGCAATCAGCCCCAGCATTTT. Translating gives CASSLVPNSNQPQHF.

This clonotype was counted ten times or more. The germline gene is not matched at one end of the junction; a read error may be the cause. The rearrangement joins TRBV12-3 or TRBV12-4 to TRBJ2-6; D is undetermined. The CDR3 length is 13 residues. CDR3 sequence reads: CASRSSGANVLTF. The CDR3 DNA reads TGCGCCAGCAGGAGCTCTGGGGCCAACGTCCTGACTTTC.

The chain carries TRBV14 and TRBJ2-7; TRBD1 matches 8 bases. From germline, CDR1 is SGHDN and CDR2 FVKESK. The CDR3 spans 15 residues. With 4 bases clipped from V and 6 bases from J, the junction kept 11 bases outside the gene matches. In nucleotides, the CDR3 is TGTGCCAGCAGCCCACCTAATGCCGGGACAGGCGAGCAGTACTTC. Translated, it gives CASSPPNAGTGEQYF.

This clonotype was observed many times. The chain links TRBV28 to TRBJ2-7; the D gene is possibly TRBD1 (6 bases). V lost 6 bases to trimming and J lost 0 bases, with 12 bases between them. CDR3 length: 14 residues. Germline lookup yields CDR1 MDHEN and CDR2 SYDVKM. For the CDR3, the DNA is TGTGCCAGCAGACCCGGGACACCCTCCTACGAGCAGTACTTC. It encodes CASRPGTPSYEQYF.

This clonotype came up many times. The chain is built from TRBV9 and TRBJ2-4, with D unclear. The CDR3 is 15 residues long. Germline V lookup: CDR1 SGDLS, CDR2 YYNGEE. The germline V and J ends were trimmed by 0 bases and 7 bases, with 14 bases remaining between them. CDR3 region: CASSVGPASENIQYF. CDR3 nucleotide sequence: TGTGCCAGCAGCGTAGGTCCCGCTAGTGAGAACATTCAGTACTTC.

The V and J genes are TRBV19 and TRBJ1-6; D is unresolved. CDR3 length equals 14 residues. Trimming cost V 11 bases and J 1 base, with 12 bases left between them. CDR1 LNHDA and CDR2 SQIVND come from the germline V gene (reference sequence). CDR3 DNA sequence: TGTGCCGCATCCGGCGGGTCCTATAATTCACCCCTCCACTTT. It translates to CAASGGSYNSPLHF. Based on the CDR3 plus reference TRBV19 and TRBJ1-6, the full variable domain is DGGITQSPKYLFRKEGQNVTLSCEQNLNHDAMYWYRQDPGQGLRLIYYSQIVNDFQKGDIAEGYSVSREKKESFPLTVTSAQKNPTAFYLCAASGGSYNSPLHFGNGTRLTVT.

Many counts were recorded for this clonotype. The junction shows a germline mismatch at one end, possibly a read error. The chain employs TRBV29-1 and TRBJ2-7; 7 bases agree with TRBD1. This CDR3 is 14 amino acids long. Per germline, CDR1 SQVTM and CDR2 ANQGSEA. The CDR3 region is CSVTDRSAKYDQYF. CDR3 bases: TGCAGCGTTACGGACAGGTCTGCCAAGTACGATCAGTACTTC.